These T cell receptor beta chains were read from a single sample in a study of T cell repertoires and HLA-DP antigens. Measured with immunoSEQ multiplex PCR; TCRdb has only the in-frame clones, and not every one. The sample has under 2,500 clones, less than 80% seen once; the top ten hold 35% to 50%. Sequencing input: CD137- CD4+ T cells from cultured PBMCs. These receptors all stem from a man aged 50 to 59 in good health and CMV-seronegative. CDR3s include the opening cysteine and the closing phenylalanine or tryptophan. Fields, in order: V gene, clone size, D gene, J gene, CDR3 DNA, CDR3 protein. D genes are given only for firm matches. For some rows the clone size is stated as once, few or many, or as a class when expanded; others skip it.

TRBV6-5	NA	NA	TRBJ2-2	TGTGCCAGCAGGACCCCCAGGCTGAACACCGGGGAGCTGTTTTTT	CASRTPRLNTGELFF
TRBV10-1	NA	NA	TRBJ1-1	TGCGCCAGCAGCCCGGACGGTCGCTCTGAAGCTTTCTTT	CASSPDGRSEAFF
TRBV5-1	NA	NA	TRBJ2-3	TGCGCCAGCAGCTTGGAAGGGGCGTGGGAGGATACGCAGTATTTT	CASSLEGAWEDTQYF
TRBV7-6	few	NA	TRBJ2-5	TGTGCCAGCAGCTCCCCCCCGGGGGAGACCCAGTACTTC	CASSSPPGETQYF
TRBV6-4	NA	NA	TRBJ1-2	TGTGCCAGCAGCCCGGGGACCGGTCCGTATGAAGGCTACACCTTC	CASSPGTGPYEGYTF
TRBV2	NA	NA	TRBJ2-5	TGTGCCAGCAGGGAAGGGGAGACCCAGTACTTC	CASREGETQYF
TRBV18	NA	NA	TRBJ2-1	TGTGCCAGCTCACCATATCCAAGGACCCACTCCTACAATGAGCAGTTCTTC	CASSPYPRTHSYNEQFF
TRBV15	NA	NA	TRBJ2-3	TGTGCCACCAGCAGAGTCGGAAGCACAGATACGCAGTATTTT	CATSRVGSTDTQYF
TRBV10-3	once	NA	TRBJ1-1	TGTGCCATCAGTGAGTCCACGGGGCTCACGAACACTGAAGCTTTCTTT	CAISESTGLTNTEAFF
TRBV6-6	NA	NA	TRBJ1-2	TGTGCCAGCGGGGCAGACGTCTATGGCTACACCTTC	CASGADVYGYTF
TRBV6-6	NA	NA	TRBJ1-3	TGTGCCAGCAGGATCACCCAGAGCTCTGGAAACACCATATATTTT	CASRITQSSGNTIYF
TRBV11-2	NA	NA	TRBJ2-3	TGTGCCAGCAGCTTAGTGCTCACAGATACGCAGTATTTT	CASSLVLTDTQYF
TRBV7-9	NA	NA	TRBJ1-1	TGTGCCAGCAGCTTGACAGGAGGGAACACTGAAGCTTTCTTT	CASSLTGGNTEAFF
TRBV6-1	NA	NA	TRBJ1-2	TGTGCCAGCAGTGCCGTCGGGGCTGCACACTATGGCTACACCTTC	CASSAVGAAHYGYTF
TRBV19	few	NA	TRBJ1-5	TGTGCCAGCAATCGGGGGATCAATCAGCCCCAGCATTTT	CASNRGINQPQHF
TRBV27	NA	TRBD1	TRBJ2-7	TGTGCCAGCAGGGACAGGGTCTACGAGCAGTACTTC	CASRDRVYEQYF
TRBV11-2	NA	TRBD1	TRBJ1-4	TGTGCCAGCAGCTTCGGGGACAGGGAATACGAAAAACTGTTTTTT	CASSFGDREYEKLFF
TRBV7-9	NA	TRBD1	TRBJ1-2	TGTGCCAGCAGCCGCGGGACAGGATCTTCTAACTATGGCTACACCTTC	CASSRGTGSSNYGYTF
TRBV4-3	NA	NA	TRBJ1-4	TGCGCCAGCAGCCAAGCGCCCCATGCAACTAATGAAAAACTGTTTTTT	CASSQAPHATNEKLFF
TRBV6-4	NA	TRBD1	TRBJ1-3	TGTGCCAGCAGGTTAGGACAGGCCTCTGGAAACACCATATATTTT	CASRLGQASGNTIYF
TRBV7-9	NA	NA	TRBJ2-1	TGTGCCAGCAGCTTATTAGTCAGCAATGAGCAGTTCTTC	CASSLLVSNEQFF
TRBV11-2	NA	NA	TRBJ2-7	TGTGCCAGCAGCTTATGGCTAGCTGTCACCTACGAGCAGTACTTC	CASSLWLAVTYEQYF
TRBV5-4	once	TRBD1	TRBJ1-4	TGTGCCAGCAGCCGACAGGGGAGAAACGAAAAACTGTTTTTT	CASSRQGRNEKLFF
TRBV6-1	NA	NA	TRBJ2-7	TGTGCCAGCAGATATTATTACGAGCAGTACTTC	CASRYYYEQYF
TRBV7-2	NA	NA	TRBJ2-6	TGTGCCAGCAGCCCCCAAGGTAGGGGTTCTGGGGCCAACGTCCTGACTTTC	CASSPQGRGSGANVLTF
TRBV6-5	NA	TRBD1	TRBJ1-5	TGTGCCAGCAGTTCACAGGGGGGAAATCAGCCCCAGCATTTT	CASSSQGGNQPQHF
TRBV11-2	NA	NA	TRBJ2-3	TGTGCCAGCAGCCTGGCGTTGGGGGTGAACACAGATACGCAGTATTTT	CASSLALGVNTDTQYF
TRBV5-4	NA	TRBD1	TRBJ1-2	TGTGCCAGCAGCCCGGACAGGGTTAAAGCTAACTATGGCTACACCTTC	CASSPDRVKANYGYTF
TRBV15	NA	NA	TRBJ1-4	TGTGCCACCGCCAAAGGTCCGGAGGGGAAACTGTTTTTT	CATAKGPEGKLFF
TRBV6-5	NA	NA	TRBJ2-1	TGTGCCAGCAGCCCCTCTGGTGGGAGTGAGCAGTTCTTC	CASSPSGGSEQFF
TRBV6-1	few	TRBD1	TRBJ2-7	TGTGCCAGCATCCCCGGGGACAGGGCCAACTACGAGCAGTACTTC	CASIPGDRANYEQYF
TRBV11-3	once	NA	TRBJ2-1	TGTGCCAGCAGCTTTACAGGGAGCTCCTACAATGAGCAGTTCTTC	CASSFTGSSYNEQFF
TRBV5-1	NA	NA	TRBJ2-7	TGCGCCAGCAGCTTGGCCGGCTCCTACGAGCAGTACTTC	CASSLAGSYEQYF
TRBV7-8	NA	NA	TRBJ2-3	TGTGCCAGCAGCTTAGTCAAGGGCGGAGATACGCAGTATTTT	CASSLVKGGDTQYF
TRBV5-4	NA	TRBD2	TRBJ2-6	TGTGCCAGCAGCCCCGGGACTAGCATCCCCTCTGGGGCCAACGTCCTGACTTTC	CASSPGTSIPSGANVLTF
TRBV7-6	NA	NA	TRBJ2-7	TGTGCCAGCAGCTTAGCGAGGGGGGCTGGGGAGCAGTACTTC	CASSLARGAGEQYF
TRBV2	NA	TRBD1	TRBJ2-7	TGTGCCAGCAGTGAGGGACAGGGTTCCTACGAGCAGTACTTC	CASSEGQGSYEQYF
TRBV6-6	NA	NA	TRBJ2-7	TGTGCCAGCCGGAGGGACACCGGTACTCACGAGCAGTACTTC	CASRRDTGTHEQYF
TRBV7-9	few	NA	TRBJ1-6	TGTGCCAGCAACGCCGTCGGGGGTAATTCACCCCTCCACTTT	CASNAVGGNSPLHF
TRBV7-9	NA	TRBD2	TRBJ2-1	TGTGCCAGCAGCTTGAGAGCGGGGGTCACCTCCTACAATGAGCAGTTCTTC	CASSLRAGVTSYNEQFF
TRBV11-2	few	NA	TRBJ2-3	TGTGCCAGCAGCGCTAACACAGATACGCAGTATTTT	CASSANTDTQYF
TRBV6-1	NA	NA	TRBJ1-1	TGTGCCAGCAGTGAAAGGGGGGGGCTGAACACTGAAGCTTTCTTT	CASSERGGLNTEAFF
TRBV15	NA	NA	TRBJ1-3	TGTGCAACCCCCGGTCCGGGGGGAGGAAACACCATATATTTT	CATPGPGGGNTIYF
TRBV9	NA	NA	TRBJ1-5	TGTGCCAGCAGCGTAGAGGTACGAAAGCAGCCCCAGCATTTT	CASSVEVRKQPQHF
TRBV12-5	once	NA	TRBJ2-1	TGTGCTAGTGGTTCGGAGGACTCGACTAGATACAATGAGCAGTTCTTC	CASGSEDSTRYNEQFF
TRBV4-1	NA	NA	TRBJ1-1	TGCGCCAGCAGCCAAATCCTGGTCGGGCAGGCTAAGATGAACACTGAAGCTTTCTTT	CASSQILVGQAKMNTEAFF
TRBV5-5	NA	TRBD1	TRBJ1-4	TGTGCCAGCAGCCCAGGGGGGGTGTCTAATGAAAAACTGTTTTTT	CASSPGGVSNEKLFF
TRBV18	NA	TRBD1	TRBJ1-2	TGTGCCAGCTCACCCCGACAGGGGCCCTATGGCTACACCTTC	CASSPRQGPYGYTF
TRBV29-1	NA	TRBD2	TRBJ2-7	TGCAGCGTTGAGTCACCAGGACTAGCGGGGGGGGTATACGAGCAGTACTTC	CSVESPGLAGGVYEQYF
TRBV7-9	few	NA	TRBJ1-2	TGTGCCAGCAGCCTGCCCCTTGTGGGGGCGCGGGGCTACACCTTC	CASSLPLVGARGYTF
TRBV6-1	NA	NA	TRBJ2-1	TGTGCCGTCGCCCCGGCGGGCGGCTACAATGAGCAGTTCTTC	CAVAPAGGYNEQFF
TRBV6-5	NA	NA	TRBJ1-2	TGTGCCAGCAGCTCCTCCCGAGCGGCCTATGGCTACACCTTC	CASSSSRAAYGYTF